The present TCR beta chain was sequenced within a study of T cell responses to AZD1222 COVID-19 vaccine. The study's findings and limits: At baseline, just a handful of AZD1222 recipients tested seropositive. The study found vaccine-associated CD4 TCRs spanning spike, dominant at 160-218 and 743-854.

Using immunoSEQ multiplex PCR, the repertoire was profiled, and TCRdb retains in-frame clones only, with some absent. The repertoire holds 90,000 to 100,000 clones, about 88% seen once, with approximately 3.7% in the top ten. As to this clone: What it binds is not known.

This CDR3 comprises 12 residues. CDR1 LNHDA and CDR2 SQIVND come from the germline V gene (reference sequence). V was cut by 6 bases and J by 4 bases, with 9 bases left in between. The chain has TRBV19 and TRBJ2-5; D tentatively fits TRBD1 or TRBD2 (5 bases each). This TCR was recovered from an adult in good health. Here the sequenced sample was peripheral blood, taken on day 0 of AZD1222 vaccination. DNA of the CDR3: TGTGCCAGTAGCAGGGACCGAGAGACCCAGTACTTC. It encodes CASSRDRETQYF. The variable domain in full, with the rest retrieved from reference TRBV19 and TRBJ2-5, is DGGITQSPKYLFRKEGQNVTLSCEQNLNHDAMYWYRQDPGQGLRLIYYSQIVNDFQKGDIAEGYSVSREKKESFPLTVTSAQKNPTAFYLCASSRDRETQYFGPGTRLLVL.